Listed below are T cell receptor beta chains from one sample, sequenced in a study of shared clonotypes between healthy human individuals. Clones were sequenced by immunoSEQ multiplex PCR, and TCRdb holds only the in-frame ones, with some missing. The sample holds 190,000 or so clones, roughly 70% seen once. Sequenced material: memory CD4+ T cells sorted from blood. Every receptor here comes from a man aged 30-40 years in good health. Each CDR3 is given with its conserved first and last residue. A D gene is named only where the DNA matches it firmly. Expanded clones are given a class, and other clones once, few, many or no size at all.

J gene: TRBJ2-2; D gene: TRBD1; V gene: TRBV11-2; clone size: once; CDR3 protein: CASSSWTGGNTGELFF; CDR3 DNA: TGTGCCAGCAGTTCTTGGACAGGGGGGAACACCGGGGAGCTGTTTTTT
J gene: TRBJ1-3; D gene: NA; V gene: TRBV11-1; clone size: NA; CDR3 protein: CASGGGSSGNTIYF; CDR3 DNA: TGTGCCAGCGGAGGAGGCAGCTCTGGAAACACCATATATTTT
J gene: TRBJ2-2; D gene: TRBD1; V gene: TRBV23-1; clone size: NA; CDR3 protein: CASSQRDRELGTDTGELFF; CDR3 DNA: TGCGCCAGCAGTCAACGGGACAGGGAATTAGGGACAGACACCGGGGAGCTGTTTTTT
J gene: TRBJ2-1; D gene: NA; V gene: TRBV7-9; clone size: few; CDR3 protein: CASSLARFGNNEQFF; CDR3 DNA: TGTGCCAGCAGCTTAGCTAGGTTCGGGAACAATGAGCAGTTCTTC
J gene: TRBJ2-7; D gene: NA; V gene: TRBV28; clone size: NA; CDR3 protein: CASISYGSYEQYF; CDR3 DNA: TGTGCCAGCATTAGTTACGGCTCCTACGAGCAGTACTTC
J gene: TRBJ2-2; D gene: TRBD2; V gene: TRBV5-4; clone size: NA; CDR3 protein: CASSLYGLAVGTGELFF; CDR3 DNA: TGTGCCAGCAGCTTGTACGGACTAGCGGTGGGGACCGGGGAGCTGTTTTTC
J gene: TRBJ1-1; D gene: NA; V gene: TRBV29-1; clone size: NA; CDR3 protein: CSVVILMNTEAFF; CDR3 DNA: TGCAGCGTCGTCATCCTCATGAACACTGAAGCTTTCTTT
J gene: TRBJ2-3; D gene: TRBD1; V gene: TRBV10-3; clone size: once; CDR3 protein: CAISLPLGGQGPDTQYF; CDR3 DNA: TGTGCCATCAGTTTACCCCTTGGGGGACAGGGGCCGGATACGCAGTATTTT
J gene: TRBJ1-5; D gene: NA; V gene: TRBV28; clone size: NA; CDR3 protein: CASSGQGVGNQPQHF; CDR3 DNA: TGTGCCAGCAGTGGCCAGGGTGTTGGCAATCAGCCCCAGCATTTT
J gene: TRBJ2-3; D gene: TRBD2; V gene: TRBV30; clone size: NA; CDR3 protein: CAWRAVAGVHFPDTDTQYF; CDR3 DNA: TGTGCCTGGAGGGCAGTAGCGGGAGTTCATTTCCCCGACACAGATACGCAGTATTTT
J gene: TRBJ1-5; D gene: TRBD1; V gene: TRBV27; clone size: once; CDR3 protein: CASSGWTGAGQPQHF; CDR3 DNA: TGTGCCAGCAGTGGGTGGACAGGGGCCGGGCAGCCCCAGCATTTT
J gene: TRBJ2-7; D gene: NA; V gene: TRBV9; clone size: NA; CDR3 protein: CASSVDAGWGWEQYF; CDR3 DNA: TGTGCCAGCAGCGTAGATGCTGGCTGGGGTTGGGAGCAGTACTTC
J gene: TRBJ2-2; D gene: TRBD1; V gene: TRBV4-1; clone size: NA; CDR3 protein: CASSDRVWNTGELFF; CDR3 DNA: TGCGCCAGCAGCGACAGGGTCTGGAACACCGGGGAGCTGTTTTTT
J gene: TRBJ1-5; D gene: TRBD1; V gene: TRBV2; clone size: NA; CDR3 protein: CASSADRDHQPQHF; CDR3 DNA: TGTGCCAGCAGTGCGGACAGGGACCACCAGCCCCAGCATTTT
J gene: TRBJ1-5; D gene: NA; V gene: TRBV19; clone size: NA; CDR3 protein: CASSIGGQPQHF; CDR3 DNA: TGTGCCAGTAGTATAGGTGGTCAGCCCCAGCATTTT
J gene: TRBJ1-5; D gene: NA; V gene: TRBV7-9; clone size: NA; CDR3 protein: CASSQDSINQPQHF; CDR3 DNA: TGTGCCAGCAGCCAGGACAGTATCAATCAGCCCCAGCATTTT
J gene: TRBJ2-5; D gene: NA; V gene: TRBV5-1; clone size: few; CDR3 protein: CASSLTGTRETQYF; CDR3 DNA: TGCGCCAGCAGCTTGACAGGGACCAGAGAGACCCAGTACTTC
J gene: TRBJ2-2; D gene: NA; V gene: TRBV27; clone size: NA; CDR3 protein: CASSIITHTGSGELFF; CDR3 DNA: TGTGCCAGCAGCATTATTACCCATACAGGGTCCGGGGAGCTGTTTTTT
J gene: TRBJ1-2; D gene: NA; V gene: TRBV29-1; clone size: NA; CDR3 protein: CSVAPDRTYGYTF; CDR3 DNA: TGCAGCGTTGCTCCCGACAGGACCTATGGCTACACCTTC
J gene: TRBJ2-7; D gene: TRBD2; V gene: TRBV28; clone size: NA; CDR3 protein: CASSVAGVLNEQYF; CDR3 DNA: TGTGCCAGCAGTGTAGCGGGAGTGTTAAACGAGCAGTACTTC
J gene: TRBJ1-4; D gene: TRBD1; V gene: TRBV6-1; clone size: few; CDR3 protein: CASSEMIGTVNEKLFF; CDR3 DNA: TGTGCCAGCAGTGAAATGATTGGGACAGTAAATGAAAAACTGTTTTTT
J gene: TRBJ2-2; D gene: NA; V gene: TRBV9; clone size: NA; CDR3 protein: CASSVDATRSTGELFF; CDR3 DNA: TGTGCCAGCAGCGTAGATGCGACTCGGAGCACCGGGGAGCTGTTTTTT
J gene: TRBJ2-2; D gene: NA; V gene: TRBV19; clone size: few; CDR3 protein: CASSVSLGTGELFF; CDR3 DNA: TGTGCCAGTAGTGTCAGCCTGGGCACCGGGGAGCTGTTTTTT
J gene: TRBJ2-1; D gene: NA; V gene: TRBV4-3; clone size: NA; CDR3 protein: CASSQSFGGDEQFF; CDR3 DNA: TGCGCCAGCAGCCAATCATTCGGTGGCGATGAGCAGTTCTTC
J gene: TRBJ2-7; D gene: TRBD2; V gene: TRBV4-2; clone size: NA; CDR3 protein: CASSSTSGFSYEQYF; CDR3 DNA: TGTGCCAGCAGCTCTACTAGCGGTTTTTCCTACGAGCAGTACTTC
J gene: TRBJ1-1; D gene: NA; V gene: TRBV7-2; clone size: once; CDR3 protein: CASSRNQGTEAFF; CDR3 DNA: TGTGCCAGCAGCAGAAACCAGGGCACTGAAGCTTTCTTT
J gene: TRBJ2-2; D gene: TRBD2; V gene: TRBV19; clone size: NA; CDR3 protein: CASSRTSGSVGELFF; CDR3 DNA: TGTGCCAGTAGTAGGACTAGCGGGAGCGTCGGGGAGCTGTTTTTT
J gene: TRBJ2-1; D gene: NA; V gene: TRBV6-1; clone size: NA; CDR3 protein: CASSGGAQQFF; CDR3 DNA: TGTGCCAGCAGTGGGGGCGCGCAGCAGTTCTTC
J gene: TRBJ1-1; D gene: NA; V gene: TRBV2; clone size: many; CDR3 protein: CASSVTGIGNAEAFF; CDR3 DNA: TGTGCCAGCAGTGTCACTGGTATAGGGAACGCTGAAGCTTTCTTT
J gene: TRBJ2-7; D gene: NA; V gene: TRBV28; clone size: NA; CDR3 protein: CATRKMGSMTYEQYF; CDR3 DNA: TGTGCCACCAGAAAGATGGGGAGTATGACCTACGAGCAGTACTTC
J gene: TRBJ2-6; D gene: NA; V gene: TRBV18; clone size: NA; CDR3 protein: CASSETRVSGANVLTF; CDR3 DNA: TGTGCCAGCTCAGAAACTCGTGTCTCCGGGGCCAACGTCCTGACTTTC
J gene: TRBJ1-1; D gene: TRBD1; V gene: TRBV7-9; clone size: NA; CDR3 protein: CASSTRQGFTEAFF; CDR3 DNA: TGTGCCAGCAGCACCAGACAGGGTTTCACTGAAGCTTTCTTT
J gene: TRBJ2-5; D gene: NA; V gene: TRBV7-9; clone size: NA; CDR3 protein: CASSPRGRETQYF; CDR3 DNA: TGTGCCAGCAGCCCTCGGGGGCGAGAGACCCAGTACTTC
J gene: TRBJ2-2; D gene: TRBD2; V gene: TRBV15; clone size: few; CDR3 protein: CATSSRTSGRIGELFF; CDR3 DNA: TGTGCCACCAGCTCTCGGACTAGCGGGAGGATCGGGGAGCTGTTTTTT
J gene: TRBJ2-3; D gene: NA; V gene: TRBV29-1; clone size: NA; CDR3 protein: CSVARGGSSTDTQYF; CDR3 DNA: TGCAGCGTTGCTCGAGGGGGGAGCAGCACAGATACGCAGTATTTT
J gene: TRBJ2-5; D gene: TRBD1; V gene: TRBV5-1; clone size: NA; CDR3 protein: CASQDRGGETQYF; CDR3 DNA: TGCGCCAGCCAGGACAGGGGAGGTGAGACCCAGTACTTC
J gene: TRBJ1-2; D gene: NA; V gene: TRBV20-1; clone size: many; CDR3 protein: CSAKSAPGYTF; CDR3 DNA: TGCAGTGCAAAGTCAGCGCCGGGCTACACCTTC
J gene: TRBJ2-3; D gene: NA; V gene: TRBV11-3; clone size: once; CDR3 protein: CASSRYEGGSTDTQYF; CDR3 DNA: TGTGCCAGCAGCCGCTATGAGGGAGGTTCCACAGATACGCAGTATTTT
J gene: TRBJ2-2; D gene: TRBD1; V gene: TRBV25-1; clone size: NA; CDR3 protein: CASSSGTGRTGELFF; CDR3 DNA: TGTGCCAGCAGCTCCGGGACAGGGAGGACCGGGGAGCTGTTTTTT
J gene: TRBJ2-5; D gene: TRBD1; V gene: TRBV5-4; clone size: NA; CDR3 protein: CASSLAGGRETQYF; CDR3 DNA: TGTGCCAGCAGCTTAGCAGGGGGAAGAGAGACCCAGTACTTC
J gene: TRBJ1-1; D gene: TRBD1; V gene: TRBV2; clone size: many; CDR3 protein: CASSRQGVGTEAFF; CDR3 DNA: TGTGCCAGCAGCAGACAGGGTGTAGGCACTGAAGCTTTCTTT
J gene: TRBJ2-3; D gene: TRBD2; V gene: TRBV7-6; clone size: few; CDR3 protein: CASSDFRTSARTDTQYF; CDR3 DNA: TGTGCCAGCAGTGATTTCAGGACTAGCGCACGGACAGATACGCAGTATTTT
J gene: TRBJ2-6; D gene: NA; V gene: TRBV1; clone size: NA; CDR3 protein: CTSSVTRLQSRANVLTF; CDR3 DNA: TGCACCAGCAGTGTGACGCGTTTACAAAGTCGGGCCAACGTCCTGACTTTC
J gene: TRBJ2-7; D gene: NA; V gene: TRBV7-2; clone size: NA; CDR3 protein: CASSFWVAREQYF; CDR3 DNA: TGTGCCAGCAGCTTCTGGGTGGCTCGGGAGCAGTACTTC
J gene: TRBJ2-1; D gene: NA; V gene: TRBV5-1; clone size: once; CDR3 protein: CASSFFSLEGYNEQFF; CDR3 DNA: TGCGCCAGCAGCTTTTTTAGTCTAGAAGGGTACAATGAGCAGTTCTTC
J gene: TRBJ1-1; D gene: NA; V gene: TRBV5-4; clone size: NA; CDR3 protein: CASSLTGTTEAFF; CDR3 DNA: TGTGCCAGCAGCTTAACAGGGACCACTGAAGCTTTCTTT
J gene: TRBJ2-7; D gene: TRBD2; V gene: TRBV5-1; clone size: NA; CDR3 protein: CASSSKAGGSYEQYF; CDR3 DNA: TGCGCCAGCAGTTCTAAAGCGGGAGGCTCCTACGAGCAGTACTTC
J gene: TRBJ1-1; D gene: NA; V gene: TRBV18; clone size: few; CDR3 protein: CASSISRSNTEAFF; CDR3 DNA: TGTGCCAGCTCAATCAGTAGGTCCAACACTGAAGCTTTCTTT
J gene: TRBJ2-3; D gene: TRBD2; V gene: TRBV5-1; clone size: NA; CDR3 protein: CASMLAGAADTQYF; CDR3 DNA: TGCGCCAGCATGCTAGCGGGAGCGGCAGATACGCAGTATTTT
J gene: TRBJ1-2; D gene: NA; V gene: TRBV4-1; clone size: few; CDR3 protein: CASSQDTPGYYGYTF; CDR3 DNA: TGCGCCAGCAGCCAAGATACCCCGGGGTACTATGGCTACACCTTC
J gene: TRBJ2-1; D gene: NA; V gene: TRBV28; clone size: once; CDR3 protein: CASDSGTPNEQFF; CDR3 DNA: TGTGCCAGCGATTCCGGGACCCCCAATGAGCAGTTCTTC
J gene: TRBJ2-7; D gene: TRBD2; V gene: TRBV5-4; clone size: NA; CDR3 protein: CASSRLAGGDYEQYF; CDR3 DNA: TGTGCCAGCAGCCGGCTCGCGGGAGGCGACTACGAGCAGTACTTC